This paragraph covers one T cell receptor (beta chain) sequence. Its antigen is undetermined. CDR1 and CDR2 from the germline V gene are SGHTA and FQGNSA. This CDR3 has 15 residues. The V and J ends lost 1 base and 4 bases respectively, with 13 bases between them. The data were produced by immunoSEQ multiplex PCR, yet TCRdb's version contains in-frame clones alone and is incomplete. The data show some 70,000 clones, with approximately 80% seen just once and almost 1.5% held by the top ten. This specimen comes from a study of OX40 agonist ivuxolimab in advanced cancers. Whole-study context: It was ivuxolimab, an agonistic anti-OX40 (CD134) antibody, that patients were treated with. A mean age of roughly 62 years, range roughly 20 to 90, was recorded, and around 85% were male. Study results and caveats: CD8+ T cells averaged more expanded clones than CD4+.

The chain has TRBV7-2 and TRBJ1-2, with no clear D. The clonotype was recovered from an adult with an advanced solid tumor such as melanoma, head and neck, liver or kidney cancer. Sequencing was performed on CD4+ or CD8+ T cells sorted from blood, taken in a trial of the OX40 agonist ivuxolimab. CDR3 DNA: TGTGCCAGCAGCTTAGGTCCAGATATTCCCTATGGCTACACCTTC. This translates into CASSLGPDIPYGYTF.